This record looks at one T cell receptor beta chain sequence and its context. Its specificity is unknown. As every portion of the isolated RNA was reverse transcribed, the sequencing read expressed TCRB transcripts. Clones were sequenced by immunoSEQ multiplex PCR, and TCRdb holds only the in-frame ones, with some missing. The profile shows hundreds of thousands of clones, around an eighth of them singletons. The CDR3 loop spans 16 amino acids. V shed 7 bases, J shed 2 bases, and the junction held 13 bases outside the gene matches. Germline V gene data show CDR1 as SGHRS and CDR2 as YFSETQ. This sample is part of a study of beta chain features in type 1 diabetes. Study-level points and caveats: People with Type 1 diabetes carried modestly yet significantly shorter TCRB CDR3s in all four CD4+ subsets.

This TCR came from a man aged 18 to 29 with type 1 diabetes. This rearrangement joins TRBV5-1 to TRBJ2-3; 7 nucleotides line up with TRBD2. The sample taken for sequencing was naive CD4+ T cells from blood. The DNA of the CDR3 is TGCGCCAGCTGTCGGACGGGAGGAGGGATCACAGATACGCAGTATTTT. Translating it yields CASCRTGGGITDTQYF. Based on the CDR3 plus reference TRBV5-1 and TRBJ2-3, the full variable domain is KAGVTQTPRYLIKTRGQQVTLSCSPISGHRSVSWYQQTPGQGLQFLFEYFSETQRNKGNFPGRFSGRQFSNSRSEMNVSTLELGDSALYLCASCRTGGGITDTQYFGPGTRLTVL.